These 20 T cell receptor beta chains were all obtained from the same sample, sequenced in a study of T-cell reconstitution after alpha-beta-depleted transplantation in children. For TCRbeta, the library was prepared with unique molecular identifiers. TCRdb re-derived calls from the PCR reads in MiXCR, one entry per CDR3 protein. The sample includes 100,000 to 120,000 distinct CDR3 sequences, about a tenth of them seen just once. Sample: PBMCs from the stem cell graft donor, taken from the stem cell graft. The receptors shown here come from a human donor who donated a stem cell graft to a child with acute lymphoblastic leukemia.

At least ten counts were recorded for this clonotype. The V gene is TRBV20-1, the J gene TRBJ1-5; no clear D. The CDR3 contains 13 residues. Trimming shortened V by 3 bases and J by 3 bases, and 9 bases separated the two germline ends. The germline V gene encodes CDR1 DFQATT and CDR2 SNEGSKA (reference sequence). The DNA for the CDR3 is TGCAGTGCTAGGAGGCAGAACAATCAGCCCCAGCATTTT. This gives the protein CSARRQNNQPQHF.

This chain connects TRBV7-6 to TRBJ2-4; D is possibly TRBD2 (5 bases). The CDR3 totals 16 residues. V shed 1 base and J shed 5 bases, with 15 bases lying between them. CDR1 is SGHVS and CDR2 is FNYEAQ in the germline V gene. The CDR3 spells CASSLDRGSGENIQYF. DNA for the CDR3: TGTGCCAGCAGCTTAGATCGGGGATCAGGCGAAAACATTCAGTACTTC.

This clonotype appeared many times. This chain joins TRBV6-5 and TRBJ2-7, with 7 bases aligning to TRBD1. Germline V lookup: CDR1 MNHEY, CDR2 SVGAGI. The CDR3 covers 13 residues. With V trimmed by 0 bases and J by 5 bases, 1 base remained unmatched. The CDR3: CASSYSTGNEQYF. The CDR3 region has the DNA TGTGCCAGCAGTTACTCGACAGGGAACGAGCAGTACTTC.

This clonotype was detected many times. The chain is built from TRBV7-2 and TRBJ2-3; no clear D. Trimming took 1 base from V and 5 from J, leaving 13 bases between them. The CDR3 runs to 15 residues. Per the germline V gene, CDR1 is SGHTA and CDR2 is FQGNSA. The CDR3 coding sequence is TGTGCCAGCAGCTTAGTTGTGGGTCAAGGAGATACGCAGTATTTT. This encodes CASSLVVGQGDTQYF. Based on the CDR3 plus reference TRBV7-2 and TRBJ2-3, the full variable domain is GAGVSQSPSNKVTEKGKDVELRCDPISGHTALYWYRQSLGQGLEFLIYFQGNSAPDKSGLPSDRFSAERTGGSVSTLTIQRTQQEDSAVYLCASSLVVGQGDTQYFGPGTRLTVL.

This clonotype appeared many times. V is TRBV4-2 and J is TRBJ1-1; D is ambiguous. V was pared by 0 bases and J by 1 base, with 6 bases between. The CDR3 extends over 14 amino acids. Looked up from germline, CDR1 is LGHNA and CDR2 is YNFKEQ. CDR3 sequence reads: CASSQEGKNTEAFF. The CDR3 region has the DNA TGTGCCAGCAGCCAAGAGGGTAAGAACACTGAAGCTTTCTTT.

This clonotype was detected only once. A junction boundary mismatches the germline segment, possibly from a read error. The V and J genes are TRBV7-7 and TRBJ2-2, with 8 nucleotides matching TRBD2. CDR1 SSHAT and CDR2 FNYEAQ come from the germline V gene (reference sequence). CDR3 length: 16 amino acids. The CDR3 sequence is CASSLAAGLAPGELFF. The CDR3 coding sequence is TGTGCTAGCAGCTTAGCAGCAGGACTAGCACCCGGGGAGCTGTTTTTT.

This clonotype was seen ten or more times. The chain has TRBV20-1 and TRBJ2-3; possibly TRBD2 for D (6 bases). This CDR3 is built from 13 residues. V gave up 7 bases and J gave up 6 bases, with 17 bases separating them. Germline V gene lookup returns CDR1 DFQATT and CDR2 SNEGSKA (reference sequence). The CDR3 reads CSVAGPTLDTQYF. The CDR3 DNA sequence: TGCAGTGTGGCGGGACCGACCTTGGATACGCAGTATTTT.

This clonotype was seen repeatedly, ten times or more. The rearrangement links TRBV4-3 to TRBJ1-4; D remains unclear. V was clipped by 3 bases and J by 5 bases, with 10 bases between them. This CDR3 region has 14 residues. Per germline, CDR1 LGHNA and CDR2 YSLEER. CDR3 loop: CASSQYHLNEKLFF. The CDR3 DNA sequence: TGCGCCAGCAGCCAGTACCACCTCAATGAAAAACTGTTTTTT.

This chain joins TRBV6-5 and TRBJ2-4; 10 bases map to TRBD1. J gave up 1 base and V 0 bases, and 6 bases lay outside the gene matches. This CDR3 has 18 amino acids. The germline V gene encodes CDR1 MNHEY and CDR2 SVGAGI. The CDR3 loop reads CASSYSQDRGYAKNIQYF. DNA for the CDR3: TGTGCCAGCAGTTACTCACAGGACAGGGGGTATGCCAAAAACATTCAGTACTTC.

This clonotype was seen many times. The V gene is TRBV7-9, the J gene TRBJ1-1, with 7 bases that match TRBD1. The germline V gene has CDR1 SEHNR and CDR2 FQNEAQ (reference sequence). V lost 4 bases, J lost 0 bases, and 2 bases stayed unmatched. The CDR3 runs 14 residues. CDR3 sequence (DNA): TGTGCCAGCAGCTCCACAGGGGTGAACACTGAAGCTTTCTTT. Its translation: CASSSTGVNTEAFF.

The sample holds many counts of this clonotype. This rearrangement joins TRBV19 to TRBJ1-2; D unclear. This CDR3 comprises 16 residues. Germline V gene sequence: CDR1 LNHDA, CDR2 SQIVND (reference sequence). Trimming took off 6 bases at V and 2 bases at J, with 19 bases between the two ends. The CDR3 sequence is CASRRPEGGRNYGYTF. CDR3 bases: TGTGCCAGTAGGCGACCGGAGGGAGGGCGCAACTATGGCTACACCTTC.

This clonotype has a count of ten or more. V usage is TRBV5-5 and J usage is TRBJ2-7, with D perhaps matching TRBD2 (7 bases). CDR1 SGHKS and CDR2 YYEKEE come from the germline V gene (reference sequence). The CDR3 contains 13 residues. V was clipped by 4 bases and J by 5 bases, with 13 bases between them. In DNA form, the CDR3 reads TGTGCCAGCAGCCGCTCGGGGGGCCACGAGCAGTACTTC. This encodes CASSRSGGHEQYF.

This clonotype was detected many times. This rearrangement joins TRBV12-3 or TRBV12-4 to TRBJ1-2; perhaps TRBD1 as D (5 bases). Trimming cost V 3 bases and J 4 bases, with 9 bases left between them. The CDR3 contains 13 residues. The CDR3: CASSLQGTYGYTF. CDR3 DNA sequence: TGTGCCAGCAGTTTGCAGGGAACCTATGGCTACACCTTC.

This clonotype was seen ten or more times. This chain joins TRBV5-1 and TRBJ2-5; D is perhaps TRBD2 (5 bases). V was pared by 0 bases and J by 4 bases, with 10 bases between. Germline V gives CDR1 SGHRS, CDR2 YFSETQ. The CDR3 is 14 residues long. The CDR3 is CASSLVGGRETQYF. CDR3 DNA sequence: TGCGCCAGCAGCTTGGTCGGTGGGAGAGAGACCCAGTACTTC.

This clonotype was seen many times. As DNA, the CDR3 is TGCGCCAGCAGCTTGAAACAGGGGGGCACCGGGGAGCTGTTTTTT. It encodes CASSLKQGGTGELFF. The chain employs TRBV5-1 and TRBJ2-2; 8 bases align to TRBD1. The CDR3 loop spans 15 amino acids. The V gene end was trimmed by 1 base and the J gene end by 4 bases; junction bases not matched to a gene: 3. CDR1 and CDR2 from the germline V gene are SGHRS and YFSETQ.

This clonotype appeared many times. The rearrangement uses TRBV20-1 and TRBJ1-4; 7 nucleotides agree with TRBD1. The CDR3 sequence is 14 residues long. Germline V gene lookup returns CDR1 DFQATT and CDR2 SNEGSKA (reference sequence). V dropped 2 bases and J dropped 4; count of bases not matched to a gene: 4. The DNA of the CDR3 is TGCAGTGCTAGATCCCCAGGGGGTAATGAAAAACTGTTTTTT. It is translated as CSARSPGGNEKLFF.

This clonotype was found many times. The chain links TRBV18 to TRBJ2-3, with 7 positions matching TRBD2. CDR3 length equals 17 residues. From germline, CDR1 is KGHSH and CDR2 LQKENI. V shed 2 bases and J 2 bases; nucleotides not matched to a gene: 10. In nucleotides, the CDR3 is TGTGCCAGCTCACCAAGGTCTAGCGGTCCCAACACAGATACGCAGTATTTT. Amino acids: CASSPRSSGPNTDTQYF.

This clonotype came up many times. The chain links TRBV5-4 to TRBJ2-3; D is possibly TRBD2 (6 bases). V was pared by 0 bases and J by 0 bases, with 11 bases between. There are 16 residues in the CDR3. Germline CDR1 is SGHNT and CDR2 is YYREEE (reference sequence). CDR3 region: CASSLELARSTDTQYF. The CDR3 nucleotides are TGTGCCAGCAGCTTGGAACTAGCAAGAAGCACAGATACGCAGTATTTT.

This clonotype was seen ten or more times. The chain carries TRBV9 and TRBJ2-3, with D perhaps assigned TRBD1 or TRBD2 (5 bases each). Trimming removed 7 bases from V and 0 bases from J, with 15 bases in between. Germline V CDR1 and CDR2: SGDLS, YYNGEE. This CDR3 region has 15 residues. The CDR3, as DNA: TGTGCCAGCCGCCGGGGTGGGGCTAGCACAGATACGCAGTATTTT. Its translation: CASRRGGASTDTQYF.

This clonotype was detected only a few times. This chain uses TRBV25-1 with TRBJ1-1; a possible D gene is TRBD1 (5 bases). V lost 2 bases to trimming and J lost 4 bases, with 8 bases between them. Germline V gene data show CDR1 as MGHDK and CDR2 as SYGVNS. The length of the CDR3 is 13 residues. The CDR3 DNA reads TGTGCCAGCAGTGAAGTGGGGGGCACTGAAGCTTTCTTT. It yields the protein CASSEVGGTEAFF. Full variable domain (missing parts from reference TRBV25-1 and TRBJ1-1): EADIYQTPRYLVIGTGKKITLECSQTMGHDKMYWYQQDPGMELHLIHYSYGVNSTEKGDLSSESTVSRIRTEHFPLTLESARPSHTSQYLCASSEVGGTEAFFGQGTRLTVV.